Below, 9 T cell receptor beta chains from the same sample are listed, as sequenced in a study of T cell repertoires in cytomegalovirus infection. No antigen has been identified for these receptors. One entry per CDR3 protein results from TCRdb running MiXCR on the reads. The table has 550,000 to 850,000 distinct CDR3 sequences, roughly 30% seen once; the top ten hold 15% to 20%. The sequenced sample was cultured PBMCs, obtained from culture after CMV antigen stimulation. The receptors originated from a human donor in good health (CMV status not recorded). Some clones in this sample may be carry-over from other donors' samples.

This clonotype has ten or more counts. The V and J genes are TRBV7-8 and TRBJ1-3; TRBD1 matches 7 bases. Trimming removed 7 bases from V and 0 bases from J; junction bases left unmatched: 3. The CDR3 extends over 14 amino acids. Germline loops: CDR1 SGHVS, CDR2 FQNEAQ. The CDR3 DNA follows: TGTGCCAGCACAGGGGGGTACTCTGGAAACACCATATATTTT. Residues: CASTGGYSGNTIYF.

The chain joins TRBV7-9 to TRBJ1-2, with D maybe TRBD1 (5 bases). V lost 7 bases to trimming and J lost 5 bases, with 17 bases between them. The CDR3 is 14 residues long. From germline, CDR1 is SEHNR and CDR2 FQNEAQ (reference sequence). As DNA, the CDR3 is TGTGCCAGCACCTCGACCGGGACCGAGTATGGCTACACCTTC. Translation gives CASTSTGTEYGYTF.

This clonotype came up a few times. This chain uses TRBV7-3 with TRBJ1-1; a weak D match, TRBD1 (5 bases). CDR3 length: 15 amino acids. CDR1 SGHTA and CDR2 FQGTGA come from the germline V gene. Deletions cut 2 bases from V and 0 bases from J, with 10 bases between. The CDR3 bases are TGTGCCAGCAGCTTATGGGGGAAAATGAACACTGAAGCTTTCTTT. Its translation: CASSLWGKMNTEAFF. The full variable domain, completed using reference TRBV7-3 and TRBJ1-1, is GAGVSQTPSNKVTEKGKYVELRCDPISGHTALYWYRQSLGQGPEFLIYFQGTGAADDSGLPNDRFFAVRPEGSVSTLKIQRTERGDSAVYLCASSLWGKMNTEAFFGQGTRLTVV.

As regards this clonotype: This may be a read error: a much more frequent sequence differs by one nucleotide. The chain joins TRBV11-3 to TRBJ2-1, with D unresolved. V was pared by 1 base and J by 5 bases, with 6 bases between. Germline V gene lookup returns CDR1 SGHNT and CDR2 YENEEA. This CDR3 is built from 13 residues. CDR3 residues: CASSLAAHNEQFF. CDR3 bases: TGTGCCAGCAGCTTAGCGGCCCACAATGAGCAGTTCTTC.

In this sample, this clonotype turned up once. The chain combines TRBV6-6 with TRBJ2-7, with D possibly matching TRBD1 (6 bases). Germline values: CDR1 MNHNY, CDR2 SVGAGI (reference sequence). The CDR3 is 14 residues long. V was trimmed by 7 bases and J by 3 bases, leaving 16 bases between them. CDR3 sequence: CASKFRTANYEQYF. The CDR3 region has the DNA TGTGCCAGCAAATTCCGGACAGCAAACTACGAGCAGTACTTC.

V and J are TRBV6-6 and TRBJ2-1, with D perhaps matching TRBD1 or TRBD2 (5 bases each). Germline V gene sequence: CDR1 MNHNY, CDR2 SVGAGI (reference sequence). This CDR3 has 16 residues. Trimming took 2 bases from V and 5 from J, leaving 16 bases between them. The CDR3 region has the DNA TGTGCCAGCAGTTACAGTCGGCGAGGGGACCACAATGAGCAGTTCTTC. Residues: CASSYSRRGDHNEQFF.

This clonotype has at least ten counts. The rearrangement joins TRBV7-6 to TRBJ1-1; D remains unclear. Germline V gene data show CDR1 as SGHVS and CDR2 as FNYEAQ. Trimming left V 0 bases short and J 4 bases short, with 9 bases between. The CDR3 runs to 14 residues. The CDR3: CASSLAGSGTEAFF. DNA for the CDR3: TGTGCCAGCAGCTTAGCGGGATCAGGCACTGAAGCTTTCTTT.

This clonotype occurred once. One end of the junction varies from germline; a read error may be responsible. This chain uses TRBV4-1 with TRBJ2-5, with 8 bases lining up with TRBD2. The CDR3 has 16 amino acids. Germline lookup yields CDR1 MGHRA and CDR2 YSYEKL. CDR3 sequence reads: CASSQVGRGGRETQYF. CDR3 coding DNA: TGTGCCAGCAGCCAAGTGGGTCGGGGGGGCAGGGAGACCCAGTACTTC.

This clonotype was seen a few times. This sequence joins TRBV6-5 and TRBJ1-5, with D maybe TRBD1 (6 bases). Trimming stripped 6 bases from V and 6 bases from J, with 12 bases between. The CDR3 extends over 13 amino acids. From germline, CDR1 is MNHEY and CDR2 SVGAGI. This CDR3 is CASSTGLGQPQHF. For the CDR3, the DNA is TGTGCCAGCAGCACAGGGTTGGGTCAGCCCCAGCATTTT.